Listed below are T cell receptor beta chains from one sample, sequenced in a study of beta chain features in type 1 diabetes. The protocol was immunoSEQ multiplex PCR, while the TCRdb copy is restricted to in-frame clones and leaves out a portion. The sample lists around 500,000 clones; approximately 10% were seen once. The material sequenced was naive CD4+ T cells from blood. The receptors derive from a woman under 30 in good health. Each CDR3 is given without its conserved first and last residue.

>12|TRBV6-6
ASRPAGNGPGYT
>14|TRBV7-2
ASSSKLSSYNSPLH
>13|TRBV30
AWQTGTRKRYGYT
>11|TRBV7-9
ASSKQENTEAF
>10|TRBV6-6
ASSLSSYEQY
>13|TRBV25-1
ASRLMGGPGQPQH
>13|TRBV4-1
ASSQEIRLNEKLF
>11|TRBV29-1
SVGSQGDQPQH
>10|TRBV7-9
ASSLATDTQY
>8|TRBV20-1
SAIRETQY
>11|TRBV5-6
ASSLSLNNEQF
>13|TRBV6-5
ASSYARGQTYEQY
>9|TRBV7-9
ASSLGYTQY
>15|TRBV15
ATSRGGTSGPTDTQY
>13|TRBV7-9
ASSLATYSTDTQY
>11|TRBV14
ASRTGTTGELF
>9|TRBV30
AWTVRGDYT
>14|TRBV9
ASSPRDRATISPLH
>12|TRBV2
ASSYRRMNTEAF
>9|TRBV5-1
ASGGHDEQF
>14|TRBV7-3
ASSPSYGTSLFEQY
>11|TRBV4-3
ASSLTSYNEQF
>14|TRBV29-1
SVTTGQSANTGELF
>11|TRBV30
AWSALRGPTQY
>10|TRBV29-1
SVGTGNYGYT
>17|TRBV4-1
ASSQDRAKTSGSAHEQY
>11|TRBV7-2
ASSRAVNSPLH
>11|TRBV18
ASSRTDRGTQY
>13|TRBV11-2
ASSYRAGEVGEQF
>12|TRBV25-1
ASSDARRDNEQF
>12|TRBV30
AWGGRTLGGEAF
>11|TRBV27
ASSHRGNTEAF
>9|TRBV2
ASSVATEAF
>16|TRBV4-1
ASSQERQGGSGANVLT
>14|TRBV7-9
ASSPGQVSAKNIQY
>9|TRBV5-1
ASKEEGELF
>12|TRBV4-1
ASSQSGLQETQY
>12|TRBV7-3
ASSLDRGVKTQY
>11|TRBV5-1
ASSLGNSNEQF
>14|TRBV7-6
ASSPLGRGQLTEAF
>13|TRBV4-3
ASSQEEESYNEQF
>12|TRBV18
ASSPPPGRETQY
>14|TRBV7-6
ASSLKTGGWGSPLH
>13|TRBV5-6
ASSLEWDRSYEQY
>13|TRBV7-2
ATARGTLNGNEQF
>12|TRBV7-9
ASSLAGGTDTQY
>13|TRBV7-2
ASSPIGGVTDTQY
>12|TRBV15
ATSRGDSGLGYT
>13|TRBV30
AWSVTGTGYQPQH
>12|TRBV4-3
ASSQDRLAWEQY
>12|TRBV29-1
SVALGQNNSPLH
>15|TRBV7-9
ASSSARGLAGTYEQY
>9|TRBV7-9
ASSFVYEQY